One sample yielded the 31 T cell receptor beta chains listed below, sequenced in a study of blood T cell repertoires in COVID-19. The data were produced by immunoSEQ multiplex PCR, yet TCRdb's version contains in-frame clones alone and is incomplete. The repertoire holds hundreds of thousands of clones, roughly nine tenths seen once, with around 1.1% in the top ten. The sample was PBMCs or T cells enriched from blood (not recorded which). Receptors were obtained from a man aged 25 to 40 who had recovered from COVID-19.

A few counts support this clone. The chain has TRBV28 and TRBJ2-1; 9 bases fit TRBD2. The J segment lost 9 bases and the V segment lost 5 bases, leaving 8 bases of the junction unmatched. Per germline, CDR1 MDHEN and CDR2 SYDVKM. The CDR3 totals 14 residues. CDR3: CASSLAGKGGEQFF. CDR3 DNA sequence: TGTGCCAGCAGTCTAGCGGGAAAGGGCGGTGAGCAGTTCTTC. Drawing the rest from reference TRBV28 and TRBJ2-1, the complete variable domain is DVKVTQSSRYLVKRTGEKVFLECVQDMDHENMFWYRQDPGLGLRLIYFSYDVKMKEKGDIPEGYSVSREKKERFSLILESASTNQTSMYLCASSLAGKGGEQFFGPGTRLTVL.

V gene TRBV6-1 combines with J gene TRBJ1-5; no reliable D call. The germline V gene has CDR1 MNHNS and CDR2 SASEGT. The CDR3 runs to 17 residues. The germline V and J ends were trimmed by 1 base and 0 bases, with 13 bases remaining between them. DNA for the CDR3: TGTGCCAGCAGTGAAGGTAGGAGCACCTATAGCAATCAGCCCCAGCATTTT. This sequence encodes CASSEGRSTYSNQPQHF.

The chain carries TRBV12-5 and TRBJ1-1; D unclear. CDR1 LGHNT and CDR2 FRNRAP come from the germline V gene. The V and J ends lost 4 bases and 6 bases respectively, with 9 bases between them. CDR3 length: 12 amino acids. The CDR3 DNA reads as TGTGCTAGTGGTTGGGCGGGGTCTGAAGCTTTCTTT. It specifies CASGWAGSEAFF.

This chain joins TRBV9 and TRBJ2-1; TRBD2 aligns across 15 bases. Germline V gene data show CDR1 as SGDLS and CDR2 as YYNGEE. The V segment lost 3 bases and the J segment 3 bases; nucleotides outside the gene matches: 4. The CDR3 contains 17 residues. DNA for the CDR3: TGTGCCAGCAGCGACGGACTAGCGGGAGGGAACTACAATGAGCAGTTCTTC. This encodes CASSDGLAGGNYNEQFF. Full variable domain (missing parts from reference TRBV9 and TRBJ2-1): DSGVTQTPKHLITATGQRVTLRCSPRSGDLSVYWYQQSLDQGLQFLIQYYNGEERAKGNILERFSAQQFPDLHSELNLSSLELGDSALYFCASSDGLAGGNYNEQFFGPGTRLTVL.

This clone appeared a single time. The chain employs TRBV18 and TRBJ1-5; 12 bases match TRBD1. The junction had 5 bases not matched to a gene; V was cut back by 3 bases and J by 5 bases. The length of the CDR3 is 16 residues. Germline values: CDR1 KGHSH, CDR2 LQKENI. The CDR3 DNA reads as TGTGCCAGCTCACCGGGTGGGACAGGGGGCGATCAGCCCCAGCATTTT. Its translation is CASSPGGTGGDQPQHF.

The gene calls are TRBV7-2 and TRBJ1-5; TRBD1 matches 7 bases. From germline, CDR1 is SGHTA and CDR2 FQGNSA. With 1 base clipped from V and 4 bases from J, the junction kept 10 bases outside the gene matches. CDR3 length: 17 amino acids. The DNA for the CDR3 is TGTGCCAGCAGCTTAGTTAGCGGGGCACAGGGGAATCAGCCCCAGCATTTT. This sequence encodes CASSLVSGAQGNQPQHF.

The rearrangement links TRBV28 to TRBJ1-5; D ambiguous. Germline lookup yields CDR1 MDHEN and CDR2 SYDVKM. Deletions cut 10 bases from V and 6 bases from J, with 10 bases between. The CDR3 extends over 11 amino acids. The CDR3 bases are TGTGCCACCTCGACAAGTCAGCCCCAGCATTTT. It is translated as CATSTSQPQHF.

This chain joins TRBV19 and TRBJ1-2, with D possibly being TRBD1 (5 bases). This CDR3 is built from 12 residues. The ends were cut back, 6 bases at V and 4 bases at J, with 9 bases in the middle. Germline-derived CDR1 and CDR2 are LNHDA and SQIVND (reference sequence). The CDR3 nucleotides read TGTGCCAGTAGATCCGGGGGCTATGGCTACACCTTC. This codes for CASRSGGYGYTF.

This clone was seen only once. This rearrangement joins TRBV5-1 to TRBJ1-1; D possibly corresponds to TRBD1 (6 bases). CDR1 and CDR2 (germline): SGHRS, YFSETQ. The V end lost 3 bases, the J end lost 1 base, and 13 bases lay between the germline ends. This CDR3 has 15 residues. The CDR3 is CASSYTGPTNTEAFF. The CDR3, as DNA: TGCGCCAGCAGCTACACAGGGCCAACGAACACTGAAGCTTTCTTT.

The chain uses TRBV5-1 and TRBJ1-3; 9 positions agree with TRBD1. The CDR3 extends over 16 amino acids. After removal of 4 bases from V and 2 bases from J, the junction contained 7 bases not matched to a gene. CDR1 and CDR2 from the germline V gene are SGHRS and YFSETQ. The CDR3 coding sequence is TGCGCCAGCAGCCAAAACACAGGGGGCACTGGAAACACCATATATTTT. Translating it yields CASSQNTGGTGNTIYF.

This chain uses TRBV6-5 with TRBJ2-1; a weak D match, TRBD2 (6 bases). CDR1 and CDR2 from the germline V gene are MNHEY and SVGAGI. V was shortened by 7 bases and J by 1 base, with 11 bases between the two germline ends. The CDR3 totals 14 residues. The CDR3 region is CASTAGSSYNEQFF. The CDR3 nucleotides are TGTGCCAGCACGGCGGGGTCTTCCTACAATGAGCAGTTCTTC.

V and J are TRBV5-1 and TRBJ2-7; 8 nucleotides agree with TRBD2. The CDR3 runs to 14 residues. Trimming removed 2 bases from V and 2 bases from J; junction bases left unmatched: 3. Germline CDR1 reads SGHRS; CDR2 reads YFSETQ. The chain's CDR3 is CASSFTGGTYEQYF. In DNA form, the CDR3 reads TGCGCCAGCAGCTTTACGGGAGGGACCTACGAGCAGTACTTC.

This chain joins TRBV15 and TRBJ1-6; no clear D. Germline V lookup: CDR1 LNHNV, CDR2 YYDKDF (reference sequence). The CDR3 runs 17 residues. Trimming left V 1 base short and J 8 bases short, with 18 bases between. The CDR3 reads CATSRGVSGRRDSPLHF. The CDR3 coding sequence is TGTGCCACCAGCAGAGGCGTTTCTGGCCGGCGGGATTCACCCCTCCACTTT.

The V gene is TRBV28, the J gene TRBJ1-1; D remains unclear. The germline V and J ends were trimmed by 3 bases and 1 base, with 6 bases remaining between them. CDR1 and CDR2 from the germline V gene are MDHEN and SYDVKM. This CDR3 has 13 amino acids. As DNA, the CDR3 is TGTGCCAGCAGTTTTGCAGGGAACACTGAAGCTTTCTTT. The encoded protein is CASSFAGNTEAFF.

V is TRBV15 and J is TRBJ2-4, with TRBD1 as a possible D gene (5 bases). Trimming took 3 bases from V and 1 from J, leaving 13 bases between them. The CDR3 length is 16 residues. The germline CDR1 and CDR2 sequences are LNHNV and YYDKDF (reference sequence). The CDR3, as DNA: TGTGCCACCAGCAGCTTAGGGGTGGAGGCCAAAAACATTCAGTACTTC. As protein: CATSSLGVEAKNIQYF.

The chain employs TRBV12-5 and TRBJ1-2; a weak D match, TRBD1 (6 bases). Trimming pared 1 base from V and 6 bases from J, leaving 6 bases between. CDR3 length: 12 amino acids. Germline CDR1 and CDR2: LGHNT and FRNRAP. Written as DNA, the CDR3 is TGTGCTAGTGGTTTGGCAGGGGATGGCTACACCTTC. This translates into CASGLAGDGYTF.

The V call is TRBV10-3, the J call TRBJ2-5; D may be TRBD1 (6 bases). Trimming cost V 10 bases and J 1 base, with 19 bases left between them. Germline V lookup: CDR1 ENHRY, CDR2 SYGVKD. This CDR3 contains 15 residues. The CDR3 loop is CATVDSGGAQETQYF. The CDR3 DNA sequence: TGTGCCACCGTGGACAGCGGAGGAGCCCAAGAGACCCAGTACTTC.

With respect to this clone: The sample carries other DNA sequences with the same CDR3. The chain is built from TRBV27 and TRBJ1-6; 8 bases map to TRBD1. The V gene's germline CDR1 is MNHEY and CDR2 SMNVEV (reference sequence). This CDR3 has 13 amino acids. Germline trimming cut 3 bases from V and 9 bases from J; bases unmatched to any gene: 1. CDR3 in amino acids: CASSLQGASPLHF. CDR3 bases: TGTGCCAGCAGTTTGCAGGGGGCTTCACCCCTCCACTTT.

V gene TRBV5-1 combines with J gene TRBJ1-3; 10 positions match TRBD1. The CDR3 totals 15 residues. Trimming took 3 bases from V and 4 from J; bases not matched to a gene: 4. Germline CDR1 and CDR2: SGHRS and YFSETQ. As DNA, the CDR3 is TGCGCCAGCAGCTGGGGACAGGGGACAGGAAACACCATATATTTT. Translated, it gives CASSWGQGTGNTIYF.

V and J are TRBV6-5 and TRBJ2-2, with 8 bases matching TRBD1. Germline CDR1 and CDR2: MNHEY and SVGAGI. After removal of 2 bases from V and 3 bases from J, the junction contained 2 bases not matched to a gene. The CDR3 spans 15 residues. This CDR3 reads CASSYSRGHTGELFF. The CDR3 DNA sequence: TGTGCCAGCAGTTACAGCAGGGGGCACACCGGGGAGCTGTTTTTT.

The chain carries TRBV12-3 or TRBV12-4 and TRBJ2-7; D might be TRBD1 (5 bases). The CDR3 length is 13 residues. V lost 4 bases and J lost 0, with 7 bases in between. The DNA for the CDR3 is TGTGCCAGCAGTTCGACAGACTCCTACGAGCAGTACTTC. It translates to CASSSTDSYEQYF.

V gene TRBV24-1 combines with J gene TRBJ1-5; 7 nucleotides align to TRBD1. With 6 bases clipped from V and 7 bases from J, the junction kept 2 bases outside the gene matches. The CDR3 contains 12 residues. Germline lookup yields CDR1 KGHDR and CDR2 SFDVKD. The DNA of the CDR3 is TGTGCCACCAGTCAGGGGGACCAGCCCCAGCATTTT. Translated: CATSQGDQPQHF.

The V and J genes are TRBV4-2 and TRBJ1-1; no reliable D call. Deletions cut 1 base from V and 7 bases from J, with 7 bases between. CDR3 length: 12 residues. Germline CDR1 and CDR2: LGHNA and YNFKEQ. The CDR3 region has the DNA TGTGCCAGCAGCCAAGGAACTTATGAAGCTTTCTTT. It yields the protein CASSQGTYEAFF.

This chain connects TRBV10-3 to TRBJ1-2; 9 bases line up with TRBD1. This CDR3 region has 13 residues. Germline V gives CDR1 ENHRY, CDR2 SYGVKD. V dropped 11 bases and J dropped 4; count of bases not matched to a gene: 8. CDR3 residues: CASRTGDSYGYTF. CDR3 nucleotides: TGTGCCTCAAGGACAGGGGATTCCTATGGCTACACCTTC.

The chain carries TRBV15 and TRBJ2-7; D may be TRBD2 (6 bases). V lost 3 bases, J lost 3 bases, and 9 bases lay in between. Germline loops: CDR1 LNHNV, CDR2 YYDKDF (reference sequence). CDR3 length equals 13 residues. The CDR3 here is CATSRGLSYEQYF. The CDR3 nucleotides are TGTGCCACCAGCAGGGGACTTAGCTACGAGCAGTACTTC.

This chain uses TRBV2 with TRBJ2-1, with 12 bases matching TRBD2. The CDR3 contains 15 residues. The germline gives CDR1 SNHLY, CDR2 FYNNEI. V shed 9 bases, J shed 4 bases, and the junction held 7 bases outside the gene matches. This chain's CDR3 is CASPTTSGRYNEQFF. The CDR3 DNA sequence: TGTGCCAGTCCGACTACTAGCGGGAGGTACAATGAGCAGTTCTTC.

This chain links TRBV28 with TRBJ1-1; D ambiguous. The V gene's germline CDR1 is MDHEN and CDR2 SYDVKM. This CDR3 has 12 residues. Deletions cut 8 bases from V and 5 bases from J, with 12 bases between. CDR3 nucleotide sequence: TGTGCCAGCCGCCCGAGAGTGACTGAAGCTTTCTTT. Amino acids: CASRPRVTEAFF.

V usage is TRBV6-2 or TRBV6-3 and J usage is TRBJ1-5, with TRBD1 matching over 10 bases. The CDR3 contains 14 residues. Germline CDR1 MNHEY, CDR2 SVGEGT. Trimming removed 5 bases from V and 5 bases from J; junction bases left unmatched: 3. The CDR3 sequence: CASSPDRGYQPQHF. The CDR3 nucleotides read TGTGCCAGCAGTCCGGACAGGGGGTATCAGCCCCAGCATTTT.

J is TRBJ1-6 and V is TRBV18; D not resolved. Trimming stripped 3 bases from V and 8 bases from J, with 20 bases between. Germline CDR1 KGHSH, CDR2 LQKENI. This CDR3 comprises 17 residues. This chain's CDR3 is CASSPGLLSGSYSPLHF. The CDR3 DNA reads as TGTGCCAGCTCACCGGGCTTATTAAGTGGCAGCTATTCACCCCTCCACTTT.

V gene TRBV5-1 combines with J gene TRBJ2-1, with 7 bases matching TRBD2. V lost 2 bases, J lost 5 bases, and 1 base stayed unmatched. Germline V gene data show CDR1 as SGHRS and CDR2 as YFSETQ. This CDR3 comprises 13 residues. The DNA of the CDR3 is TGCGCCAGCAGCTTTCTAGCGGACAATGAGCAGTTCTTC. Its translation: CASSFLADNEQFF.

This chain uses TRBV7-2 with TRBJ1-2, with TRBD1 as a possible D gene (6 bases). The CDR3 has 14 residues. V gave up 4 bases and J gave up 8 bases, with 17 bases separating them. CDR1 is SGHTA and CDR2 is FQGNSA in the germline V gene. The CDR3 bases are TGTGCCAGCAGCTCGTCAGGGGTGTTGGGCGGCTACACCTTC. Residues: CASSSSGVLGGYTF.